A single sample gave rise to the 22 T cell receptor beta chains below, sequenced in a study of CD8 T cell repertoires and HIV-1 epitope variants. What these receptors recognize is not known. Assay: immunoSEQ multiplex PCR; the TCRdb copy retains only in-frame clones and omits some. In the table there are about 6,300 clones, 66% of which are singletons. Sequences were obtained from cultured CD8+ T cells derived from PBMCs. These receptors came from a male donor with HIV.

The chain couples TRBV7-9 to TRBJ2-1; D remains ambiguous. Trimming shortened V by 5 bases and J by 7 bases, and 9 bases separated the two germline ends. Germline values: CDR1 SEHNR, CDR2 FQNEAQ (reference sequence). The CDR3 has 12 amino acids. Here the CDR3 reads CASSPLWNEQFF. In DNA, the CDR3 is TGTGCCAGCAGCCCCCTCTGGAATGAGCAGTTCTTC.

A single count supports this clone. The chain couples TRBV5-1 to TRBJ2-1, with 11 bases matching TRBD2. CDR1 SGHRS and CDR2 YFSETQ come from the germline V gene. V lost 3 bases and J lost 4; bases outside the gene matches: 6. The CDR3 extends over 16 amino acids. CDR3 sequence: CASSSTGTSGYNEQFF. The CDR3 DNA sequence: TGCGCCAGCAGCTCAACCGGGACTAGCGGATACAATGAGCAGTTCTTC.

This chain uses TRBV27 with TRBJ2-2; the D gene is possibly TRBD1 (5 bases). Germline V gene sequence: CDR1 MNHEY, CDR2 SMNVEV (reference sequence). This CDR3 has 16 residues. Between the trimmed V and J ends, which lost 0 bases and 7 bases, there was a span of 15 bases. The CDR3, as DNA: TGTGCCAGCAGTTTATCGGGCAGGGTTGTGAGCGGGGAGCTGTTTTTT. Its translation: CASSLSGRVVSGELFF.

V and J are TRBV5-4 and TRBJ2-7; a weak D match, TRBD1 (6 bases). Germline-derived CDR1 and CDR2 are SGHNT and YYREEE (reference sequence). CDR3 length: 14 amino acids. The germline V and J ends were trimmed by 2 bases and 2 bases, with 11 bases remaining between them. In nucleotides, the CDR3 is TGTGCCAGCAGCTTAGGGACATCAACCTACGAGCAGTACTTC. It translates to CASSLGTSTYEQYF.

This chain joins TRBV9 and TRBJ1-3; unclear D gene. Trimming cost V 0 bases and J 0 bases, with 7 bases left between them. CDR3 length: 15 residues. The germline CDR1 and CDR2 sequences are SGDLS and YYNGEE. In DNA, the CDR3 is TGTGCCAGCAGCGTAGGGCGGGTCTCTGGAAACACCATATATTTT. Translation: CASSVGRVSGNTIYF.

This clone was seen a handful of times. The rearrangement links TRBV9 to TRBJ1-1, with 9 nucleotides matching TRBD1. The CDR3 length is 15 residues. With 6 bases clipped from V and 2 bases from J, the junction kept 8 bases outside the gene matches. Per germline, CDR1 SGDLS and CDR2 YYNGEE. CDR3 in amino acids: CASTSQTGGNTEAFF. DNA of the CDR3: TGTGCCAGCACCAGTCAAACAGGGGGCAACACTGAAGCTTTCTTT.

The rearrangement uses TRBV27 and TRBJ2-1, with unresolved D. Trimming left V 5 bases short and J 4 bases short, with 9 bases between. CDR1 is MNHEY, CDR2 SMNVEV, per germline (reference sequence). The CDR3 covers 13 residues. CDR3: CASSPLSYNEQFF. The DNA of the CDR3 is TGTGCCAGCAGTCCCCTAAGTTACAATGAGCAGTTCTTC.

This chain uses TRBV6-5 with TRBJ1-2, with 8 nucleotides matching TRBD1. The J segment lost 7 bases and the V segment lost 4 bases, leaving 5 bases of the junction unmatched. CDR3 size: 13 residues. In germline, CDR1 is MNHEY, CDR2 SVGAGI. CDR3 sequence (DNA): TGTGCCAGCAGTTTACAGGGGGACGGTGGCTACACCTTC. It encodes CASSLQGDGGYTF.

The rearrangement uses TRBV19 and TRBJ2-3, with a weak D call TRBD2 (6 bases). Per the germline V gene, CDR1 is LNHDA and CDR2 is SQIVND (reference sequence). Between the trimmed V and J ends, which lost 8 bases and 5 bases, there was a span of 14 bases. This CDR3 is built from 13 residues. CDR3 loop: CASGEYGGDTQYF. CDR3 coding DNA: TGTGCCAGTGGAGAATACGGGGGAGATACGCAGTATTTT.

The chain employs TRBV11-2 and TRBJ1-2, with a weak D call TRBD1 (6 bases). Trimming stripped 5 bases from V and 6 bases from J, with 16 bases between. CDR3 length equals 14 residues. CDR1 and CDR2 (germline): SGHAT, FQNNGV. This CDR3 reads CASSTSNRVHGYTF. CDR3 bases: TGTGCCAGCAGCACCTCTAACAGGGTCCATGGCTACACCTTC. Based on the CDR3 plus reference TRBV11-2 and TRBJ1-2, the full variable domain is EAGVAQSPRYKIIEKRQSVAFWCNPISGHATLYWYQQILGQGPKLLIQFQNNGVVDDSQLPKDRFSAERLKGVDSTLKIQPAKLEDSAVYLCASSTSNRVHGYTFGSGTRLTVV.

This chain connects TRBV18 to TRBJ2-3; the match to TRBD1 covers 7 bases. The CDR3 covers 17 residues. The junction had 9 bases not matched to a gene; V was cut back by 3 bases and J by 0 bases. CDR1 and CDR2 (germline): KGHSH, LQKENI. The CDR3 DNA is TGTGCCAGCTCACCGCTCGACAGGGCCCTGAGCACAGATACGCAGTATTTT. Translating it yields CASSPLDRALSTDTQYF.

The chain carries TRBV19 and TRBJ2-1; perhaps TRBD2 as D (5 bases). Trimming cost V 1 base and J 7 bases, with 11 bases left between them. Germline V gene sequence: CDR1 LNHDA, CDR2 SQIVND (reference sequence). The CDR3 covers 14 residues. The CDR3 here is CASSIAPGLNEQFF. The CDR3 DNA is TGTGCCAGTAGTATAGCCCCTGGACTGAATGAGCAGTTCTTC.

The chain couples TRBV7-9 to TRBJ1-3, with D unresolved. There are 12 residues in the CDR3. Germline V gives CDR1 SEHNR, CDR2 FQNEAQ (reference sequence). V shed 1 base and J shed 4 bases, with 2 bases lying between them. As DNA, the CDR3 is TGTGCCAGCAGCTTAGGAGGAAACACCATATATTTT. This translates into CASSLGGNTIYF. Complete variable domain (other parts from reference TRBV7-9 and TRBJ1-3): DTGVSQNPRHKITKRGQNVTFRCDPISEHNRLYWYRQTLGQGPEFLTYFQNEAQLEKSRLLSDRFSAERPKGSFSTLEIQRTEQGDSAMYLCASSLGGNTIYFGEGSWLTVV.

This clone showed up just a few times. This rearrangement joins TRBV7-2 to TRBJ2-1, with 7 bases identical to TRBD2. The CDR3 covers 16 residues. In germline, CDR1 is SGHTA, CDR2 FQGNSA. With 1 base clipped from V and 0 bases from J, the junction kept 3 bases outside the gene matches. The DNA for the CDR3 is TGTGCCAGCAGCTTAGTCGGCGGGAGCTCCTACAATGAGCAGTTCTTC. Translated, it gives CASSLVGGSSYNEQFF.

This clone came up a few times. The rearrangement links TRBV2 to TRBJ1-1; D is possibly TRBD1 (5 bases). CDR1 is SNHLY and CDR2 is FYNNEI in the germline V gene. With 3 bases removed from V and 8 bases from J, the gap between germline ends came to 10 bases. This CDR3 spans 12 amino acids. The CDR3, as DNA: TGTGCCAGCAGTGAGGGGGGACTAGAAGCTTTCTTT. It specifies CASSEGGLEAFF.

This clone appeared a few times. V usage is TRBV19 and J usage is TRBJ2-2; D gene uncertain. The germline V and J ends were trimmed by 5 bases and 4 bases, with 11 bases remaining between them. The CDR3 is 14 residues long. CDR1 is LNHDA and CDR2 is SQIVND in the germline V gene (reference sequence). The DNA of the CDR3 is TGTGCCAGTAGTCCGCACACTGGCACCGGGGAGCTGTTTTTT. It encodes CASSPHTGTGELFF.

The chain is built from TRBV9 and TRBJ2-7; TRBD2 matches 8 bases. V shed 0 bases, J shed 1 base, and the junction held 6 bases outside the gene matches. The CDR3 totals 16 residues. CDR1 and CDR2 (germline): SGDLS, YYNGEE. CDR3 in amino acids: CASSVGLARYSYEQYF. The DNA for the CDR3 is TGTGCCAGCAGCGTAGGACTAGCGAGGTATTCCTACGAGCAGTACTTC.

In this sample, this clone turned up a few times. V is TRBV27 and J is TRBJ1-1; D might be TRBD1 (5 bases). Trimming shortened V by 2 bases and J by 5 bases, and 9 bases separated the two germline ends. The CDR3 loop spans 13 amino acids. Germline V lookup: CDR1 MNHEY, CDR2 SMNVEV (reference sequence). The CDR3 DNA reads TGTGCCAGCAGTTTAGGGGGAGGGACTGAAGCTTTCTTT. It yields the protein CASSLGGGTEAFF.

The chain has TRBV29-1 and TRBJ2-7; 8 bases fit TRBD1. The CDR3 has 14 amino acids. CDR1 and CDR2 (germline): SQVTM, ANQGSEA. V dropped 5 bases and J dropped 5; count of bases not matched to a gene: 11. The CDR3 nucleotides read TGCAGCGTTATCCTTCTGACAGGGGAGAACGAGCAGTACTTC. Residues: CSVILLTGENEQYF.

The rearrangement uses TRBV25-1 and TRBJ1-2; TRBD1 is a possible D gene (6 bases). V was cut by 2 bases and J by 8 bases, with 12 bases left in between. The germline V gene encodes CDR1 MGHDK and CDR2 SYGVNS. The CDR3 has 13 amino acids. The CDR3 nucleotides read TGTGCCAGCAGTGAACCCCCAGGGGACGGCTACACCTTC. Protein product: CASSEPPGDGYTF.

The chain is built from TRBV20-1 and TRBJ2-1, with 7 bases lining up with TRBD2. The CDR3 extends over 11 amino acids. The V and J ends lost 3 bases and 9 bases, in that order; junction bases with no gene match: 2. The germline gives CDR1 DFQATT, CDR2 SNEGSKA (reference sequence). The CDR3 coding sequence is TGCAGTGCTAGTTGGGGGGGTGAGCAGTTCTTC. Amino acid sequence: CSASWGGEQFF.

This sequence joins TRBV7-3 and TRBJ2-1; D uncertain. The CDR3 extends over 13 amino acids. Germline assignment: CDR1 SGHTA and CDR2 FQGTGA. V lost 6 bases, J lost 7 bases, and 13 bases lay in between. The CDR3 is CASSHRPSNEQFF. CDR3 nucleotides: TGTGCCAGCAGTCACCGACCGTCGAATGAGCAGTTCTTC. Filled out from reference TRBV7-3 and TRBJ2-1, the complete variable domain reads GAGVSQTPSNKVTEKGKYVELRCDPISGHTALYWYRQSLGQGPEFLIYFQGTGAADDSGLPNDRFFAVRPEGSVSTLKIQRTERGDSAVYLCASSHRPSNEQFFGPGTRLTVL.